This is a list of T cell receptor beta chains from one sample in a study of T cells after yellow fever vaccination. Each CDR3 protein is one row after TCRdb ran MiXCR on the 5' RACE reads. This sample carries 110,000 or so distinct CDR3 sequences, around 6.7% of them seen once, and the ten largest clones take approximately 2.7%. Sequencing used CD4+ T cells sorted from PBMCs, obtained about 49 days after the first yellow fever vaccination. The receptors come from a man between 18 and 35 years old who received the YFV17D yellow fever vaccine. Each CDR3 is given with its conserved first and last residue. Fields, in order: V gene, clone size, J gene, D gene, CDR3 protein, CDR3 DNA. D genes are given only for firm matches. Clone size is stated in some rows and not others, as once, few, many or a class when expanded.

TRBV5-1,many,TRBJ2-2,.,CASSTVEGYGELFF,TGCGCCAGCAGCACTGTCGAAGGTTACGGGGAGCTGTTTTTT
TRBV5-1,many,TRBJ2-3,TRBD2,CASSTGLAGGTDTQYF,TGCGCCAGCAGCACTGGACTAGCGGGGGGAACGGATACGCAGTATTTT
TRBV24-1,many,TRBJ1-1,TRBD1,CAIRQGARTEAFF,TGTGCCATAAGACAGGGGGCGCGGACTGAAGCTTTCTTT
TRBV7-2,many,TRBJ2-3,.,CASSLTGSADTQYF,TGTGCCAGCAGCTTAACTGGTAGTGCAGATACGCAGTATTTT
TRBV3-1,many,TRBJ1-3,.,CASSQPLFEAGNTIYF,TGTGCCAGCAGCCAACCCCTCTTTGAGGCTGGAAACACCATATATTTT
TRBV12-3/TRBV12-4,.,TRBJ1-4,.,CASSKAGGKLFF,TGTGCCAGCAGCAAGGCGGGGGGAAAACTGTTTTTT
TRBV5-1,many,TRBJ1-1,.,CASSLLENEAFF,TGCGCCAGCAGCTTGCTAGAGAACGAAGCTTTCTTT
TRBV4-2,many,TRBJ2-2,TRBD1,CASSRWDGTGFTGELFF,TGTGCCAGCAGTCGATGGGACGGGACAGGGTTCACCGGGGAGCTGTTTTTT
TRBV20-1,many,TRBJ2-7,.,CSAGTLSGYEQYF,TGCAGTGCTGGGACCCTTAGTGGATACGAGCAGTACTTC
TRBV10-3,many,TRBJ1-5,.,CAISDGGLGDQPQHF,TGTGCCATCAGTGACGGGGGGTTGGGGGATCAGCCCCAGCATTTT
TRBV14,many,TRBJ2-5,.,CASSQNRETQYF,TGTGCCAGCAGTCAAAACAGGGAGACCCAGTACTTC
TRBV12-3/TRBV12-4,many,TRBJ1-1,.,CASSSPQGAEAFF,TGTGCCAGCAGTTCCCCCCAGGGCGCTGAAGCTTTCTTT
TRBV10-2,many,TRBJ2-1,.,CASSDVVGGRNEQFF,TGCGCCAGCAGTGATGTAGTGGGGGGGCGCAATGAGCAGTTCTTC
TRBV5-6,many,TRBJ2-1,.,CASRRTQGGNEQFF,TGTGCCAGCAGACGAACACAGGGAGGCAATGAGCAGTTCTTC
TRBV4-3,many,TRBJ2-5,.,CASSSAIGAGVETQYF,TGCGCCAGCAGCTCAGCTATAGGAGCTGGGGTAGAGACCCAGTACTTC
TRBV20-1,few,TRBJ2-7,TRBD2,CCAREPGTSGGYEQYF,TGCTGTGCTAGAGAACCTGGGACTAGCGGGGGTTACGAGCAGTACTTC
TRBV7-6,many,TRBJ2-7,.,CASSLAGTAEQYF,TGTGCCAGCAGCTTAGCCGGGACTGCCGAGCAGTACTTC
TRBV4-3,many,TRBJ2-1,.,CASSQLGDGLGEQFF,TGCGCCAGCAGCCAATTGGGGGACGGGCTGGGTGAGCAGTTCTTC
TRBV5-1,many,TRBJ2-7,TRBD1,CASSLDRGFDEQYF,TGCGCCAGCAGCTTGGACAGGGGTTTTGACGAGCAGTACTTC
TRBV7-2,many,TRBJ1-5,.,CASSLVAGAPGQPQHF,TGTGCCAGCAGCTTAGTTGCGGGGGCGCCGGGTCAGCCCCAGCATTTT
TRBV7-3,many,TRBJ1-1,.,CASSFMGQDEAFF,TGTGCCAGCAGCTTTATGGGGCAGGACGAAGCTTTCTTT
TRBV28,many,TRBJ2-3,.,CASSSYTDTQYF,TGTGCCAGCAGCTCCTACACAGATACGCAGTATTTT
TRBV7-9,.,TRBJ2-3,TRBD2,CASSARLAGDRRTQYF,TGTGCCAGCAGCGCCCGACTAGCGGGGGATCGGCGTACGCAGTATTTT
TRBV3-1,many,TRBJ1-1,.,CASSQYWDTPEAFF,TGTGCCAGCAGCCAATACTGGGACACACCTGAAGCTTTCTTT
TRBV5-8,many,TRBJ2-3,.,CASSLGLYTDTQYF,TGTGCCAGCAGCTTGGGGCTCTACACAGATACGCAGTATTTT
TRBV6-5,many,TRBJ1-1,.,CASSSGTFMNTEAFF,TGTGCCAGCAGTTCAGGAACATTTATGAACACTGAAGCTTTCTTT
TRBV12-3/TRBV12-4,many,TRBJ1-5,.,CASSLSVGPSPQHF,TGTGCCAGCAGTTTAAGTGTAGGGCCCTCGCCCCAGCATTTT
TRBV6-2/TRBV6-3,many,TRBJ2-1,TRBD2,CASRTSSGGPYNEQFF,TGTGCCAGCAGGACTTCGAGCGGGGGGCCCTACAATGAGCAGTTCTTC
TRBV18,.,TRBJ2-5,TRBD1,CASSTGTGGGETQYF,TGTGCCAGCTCAACCGGGACAGGGGGCGGTGAGACCCAGTACTTC
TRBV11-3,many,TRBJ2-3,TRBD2,CASSLRGAGIDTQYF,TGTGCCAGCAGCCTGCGGGGGGCCGGGATTGATACGCAGTATTTT
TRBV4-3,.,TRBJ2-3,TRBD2,CASSQDIGGADTQYF,TGCGCCAGCAGCCAAGATATTGGGGGGGCAGATACGCAGTATTTT
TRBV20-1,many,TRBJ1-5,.,CSARDGRGDIRPQHF,TGCAGTGCTAGAGACGGGAGGGGGGATATCAGGCCCCAGCATTTT
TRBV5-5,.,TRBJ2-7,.,CASSLLHLAYEQYF,TGTGCCAGCAGCTTACTCCACCTTGCCTACGAGCAGTACTTC
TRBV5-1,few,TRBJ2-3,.,CASSLEGRPIPDTQYF,TGCGCCAGCAGCTTGGAGGGTAGACCAATTCCAGATACGCAGTATTTT
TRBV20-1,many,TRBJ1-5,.,CSASGGNQPQHF,TGCAGTGCTAGCGGGGGGAATCAGCCCCAGCATTTT
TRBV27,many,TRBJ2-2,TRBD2,CASSRTSSGELFF,TGTGCCAGCAGTAGGACTAGTTCCGGGGAGCTGTTTTTT
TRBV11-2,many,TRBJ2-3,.,CASSLVRGSTDTQYF,TGTGCCAGCAGCTTAGTTCGAGGTAGCACAGATACGCAGTATTTT
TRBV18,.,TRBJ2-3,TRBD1,CASSPLGQKSTDTQYF,TGTGCCAGCTCACCGTTGGGACAGAAAAGCACAGATACGCAGTATTTT
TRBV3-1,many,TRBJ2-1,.,CASSRTSANEQFF,TGTGCCAGCAGCCGGACGTCCGCCAATGAGCAGTTCTTC
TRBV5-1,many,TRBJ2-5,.,CASSLEETQYF,TGTGCCAGCAGTTTAGAGGAGACCCAGTACTTC
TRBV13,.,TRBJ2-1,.,CASSLGLLCSYNEQFF,TGTGCCAGCAGCCTAGGACTACTCTGCTCCTACAATGAGCAGTTCTTC
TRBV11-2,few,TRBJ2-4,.,CASSLAAGKNIQYF,TGTGCCAGCAGCTTAGCGGCAGGGAAGAACATTCAGTACTTC
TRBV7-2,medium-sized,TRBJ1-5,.,CASSLVGGGNQPQHF,TGTGCCAGCAGCTTAGTCGGCGGGGGCAATCAGCCCCAGCATTTT
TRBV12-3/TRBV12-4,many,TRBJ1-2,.,CASSLATATYGYTF,TGTGCCAGCAGTTTAGCCACGGCCACATATGGCTACACCTTC
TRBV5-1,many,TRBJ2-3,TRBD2,CASSPGTSGVGDTQYF,TGCGCCAGCAGCCCCGGGACTAGCGGGGTGGGAGATACGCAGTATTTT